A single TCR beta chain is shown here with its context. The V end was cut by 3 bases, the J end by 0 bases, with 6 bases between. The length of the CDR3 is 14 residues. The germline V gene encodes CDR1 MGHRA and CDR2 YSYEKL. Sequenced by immunoSEQ multiplex PCR; TCRdb stores in-frame clones only, minus some. Among more than 40,000 clones listed, almost 95% were seen once. These data belong to a study of T cell changes during pregnancy in multiple sclerosis. The source is a female donor with multiple sclerosis, enrolled in a pregnancy study. The chain combines TRBV4-1 with TRBJ1-5; no reliable D call. Here the sequenced sample was CD8+ T cells from peripheral blood mononuclear cells, taken in the first trimester of pregnancy. This CDR3 reads CASSHGSSNQPQHF. The CDR3 DNA is TGCGCCAGCAGCCACGGTTCTAGCAATCAGCCCCAGCATTTT.